A single sample gave rise to the 28 T cell receptor beta chains below, sequenced in a study of CD8 T cells in ankylosing spondylitis. These TCRs' antigens remain unknown. Whole-study results and caveats: A motif of eight or nine highly homologous TCR beta variants was seen as apparently characteristic of ankylosing spondylitis blood.

TCRdb processed the 5' RACE reads anew with MiXCR; each CDR3 protein has one entry. The repertoire holds around 440,000 distinct CDR3 sequences, with under 20% as singletons. Source material: blood, either unsorted or a sorted T cell fraction (not recorded which). Receptors were obtained from a male donor with ankylosing spondylitis.

The chain recombines TRBV15 with TRBJ2-3, with TRBD2 matching 8 bases. V lost 3 bases to trimming and J lost 7 bases; unmatched junction nucleotides: 12. Germline V CDR1 and CDR2: LNHNV, YYDKDF (reference sequence). There are 16 residues in the CDR3. The CDR3 bases are TGTGCCACCAGCAGTTTTCAACGGGGGGGCGGGTATACGCAGTATTTT. Its translation is CATSSFQRGGGYTQYF.

The chain uses TRBV29-1 and TRBJ2-7; no definite D call. V lost 4 bases and J 4 bases, leaving 8 bases between the germline ends. The CDR3 runs to 11 residues. Germline CDR1 and CDR2: SQVTM and ANQGSEA. The CDR3 loop is CSVGYLYEQYF. The CDR3 region has the DNA TGCAGCGTTGGCTACCTTTACGAGCAGTACTTC.

This clonotype was counted between two and nine times. The chain employs TRBV13 and TRBJ1-1; 7 nucleotides line up with TRBD1. The CDR3 extends over 16 amino acids. CDR1 and CDR2 (germline): PRHDT, FYEKMQ (reference sequence). Unmatched junction bases numbered 10, after V lost 4 bases and J lost 2 bases. As DNA, the CDR3 is TGTGCCAGCAGCTCTAAGGGGGCCTGGAGTAACACTGAAGCTTTCTTT. It specifies CASSSKGAWSNTEAFF.

The chain combines TRBV9 with TRBJ2-3; weak D call: TRBD2 (5 bases). CDR1 SGDLS and CDR2 YYNGEE come from the germline V gene. The ends were cut back, 3 bases at V and 0 bases at J, with 11 bases in the middle. The CDR3 is 15 amino acids. The CDR3 DNA reads TGTGCCAGCAGCGCTCGGAGGTCTAGCACAGATACGCAGTATTTT. Amino acid sequence: CASSARRSSTDTQYF.

This clonotype showed up just once. The CDR3 loop reads CASSEARGLTSQPQHF. In DNA form, the CDR3 reads TGTGCCAGCAGTGAAGCCAGGGGGCTAACCAGCCAGCCCCAGCATTTT. The chain combines TRBV2 with TRBJ1-5; 8 nucleotides match TRBD1. CDR3 length equals 16 residues. Germline-derived CDR1 and CDR2 are SNHLY and FYNNEI. With 0 bases clipped from V and 7 bases from J, the junction kept 8 bases outside the gene matches.

The sample holds a few counts of this clonotype. This chain joins TRBV20-1 and TRBJ2-5, with 13 bases aligning to TRBD2. CDR1 is DFQATT and CDR2 is SNEGSKA in the germline V gene (reference sequence). The length of the CDR3 is 17 residues. V gave up 3 bases and J gave up 1 base; unmatched junction bases: 8. The CDR3 region has the DNA TGCAGTGCTAGGGATAGACTAGCGGGGGGACTCCAAGAGACCCAGTACTTC. This codes for CSARDRLAGGLQETQYF.

V and J are TRBV6-5 and TRBJ2-7, with D perhaps assigned TRBD1 or TRBD2 (5 bases each). Germline CDR1 MNHEY, CDR2 SVGAGI. The CDR3 has 17 residues. V gave up 0 bases and J gave up 2 bases, with 17 bases separating them. This CDR3 is CASSYSSRGALAYEQYF. In nucleotides, the CDR3 is TGTGCCAGCAGTTACTCGTCTCGAGGGGCCCTCGCCTACGAGCAGTACTTC.

This clonotype was counted many times. V is TRBV29-1 and J is TRBJ2-3; D is unresolved. This CDR3 spans 11 amino acids. Germline lookup yields CDR1 SQVTM and CDR2 ANQGSEA. V was clipped by 4 bases and J by 3 bases, with 5 bases between them. This chain's CDR3 is CSVGVTDTQYF. DNA for the CDR3: TGCAGCGTTGGGGTAACAGATACGCAGTATTTT.

This clonotype has more than one count but fewer than ten. This chain joins TRBV20-1 and TRBJ2-7; 7 nucleotides line up with TRBD2. V was pared by 3 bases and J by 3 bases, with 8 bases of the junction left unmatched. The germline CDR1 and CDR2 sequences are DFQATT and SNEGSKA (reference sequence). The CDR3 sequence is 14 residues long. The CDR3 protein is CSAREASGVYEQYF. CDR3 in DNA: TGCAGTGCTAGGGAAGCTAGCGGCGTCTACGAGCAGTACTTC.

The chain has TRBV11-2 and TRBJ1-5; the D gene is possibly TRBD1 (6 bases). The CDR3 consists of 15 residues. Trimming took 5 bases from V and 7 from J, leaving 18 bases between them. CDR1 SGHAT and CDR2 FQNNGV come from the germline V gene. The CDR3 protein is CASSLQAGASQPQHF. The CDR3 DNA reads TGTGCCAGCAGCCTCCAGGCAGGGGCGAGCCAGCCCCAGCATTTT.

This clonotype was seen at least ten times. The V call is TRBV12-3 or TRBV12-4, the J call TRBJ1-2; 10 bases are a match to TRBD1. V trimming: 5 bases; J trimming: 4 bases; junction bases outside the gene matches: 7. This CDR3 is 15 amino acids long. The CDR3 sequence is CASSQHRDRGYGYTF. DNA of the CDR3: TGTGCCAGCAGTCAACACCGGGACAGGGGCTATGGCTACACCTTC.

The V call is TRBV20-1, the J call TRBJ2-3, with 12 bases matching TRBD2. V lost 0 bases, J lost 3 bases, and 7 bases stayed unmatched. CDR1 and CDR2 (germline): DFQATT, SNEGSKA (reference sequence). The CDR3 totals 17 residues. The CDR3 sequence: CSARDQTSGSRTDTQYF. In DNA form, the CDR3 reads TGCAGTGCTAGAGACCAGACTAGCGGGAGTAGGACAGATACGCAGTATTTT.

The chain couples TRBV7-9 to TRBJ2-7, with 9 bases fitting TRBD2. Germline V gene sequence: CDR1 SEHNR, CDR2 FQNEAQ (reference sequence). V lost 5 bases to trimming and J lost 2 bases; unmatched junction nucleotides: 4. The CDR3 extends over 14 amino acids. This CDR3 is CASSASGTAYEQYF. For the CDR3, the DNA is TGTGCCAGCAGCGCTAGCGGGACTGCCTACGAGCAGTACTTC.

The J gene is TRBJ1-5, the V gene TRBV28; D not certain. The V gene lost 5 bases and the J gene lost 9 bases, with 20 bases spanning the gap. Germline CDR1 and CDR2: MDHEN and SYDVKM. The CDR3 length is 15 residues. This chain's CDR3 is CASSKPANPVRPQHF. CDR3 DNA: TGTGCCAGCAGTAAGCCCGCGAACCCGGTGAGGCCCCAGCATTTT.

This clonotype was counted between two and nine times. The rearrangement uses TRBV5-1 and TRBJ2-7; 8 bases match TRBD2. V lost 2 bases to trimming and J lost 7 bases; unmatched junction nucleotides: 8. This CDR3 spans 14 amino acids. Germline values: CDR1 SGHRS, CDR2 YFSETQ. The CDR3 reads CASSLAAGAVEQYF. The CDR3 bases are TGCGCCAGCAGCTTAGCAGCGGGAGCGGTTGAGCAGTACTTC.

The chain employs TRBV20-1 and TRBJ2-2, with a possible D match to TRBD2 (5 bases). The CDR3 contains 14 residues. V was trimmed by 3 bases and J by 5 bases, leaving 13 bases between them. Germline V gene data show CDR1 as DFQATT and CDR2 as SNEGSKA (reference sequence). CDR3 amino acids: CSASGGVDTGELFF. The CDR3 nucleotides read TGCAGTGCTAGTGGAGGAGTGGATACCGGGGAGCTGTTTTTT.

This clonotype was detected only a few times. The chain uses TRBV20-1 and TRBJ2-1; 8 positions match TRBD1. CDR1 is DFQATT, CDR2 SNEGSKA, per germline (reference sequence). Trimming at V came to 4 bases and at J to 5 bases, leaving 4 bases not matched to a gene. The CDR3 covers 13 residues. CDR3 amino acids: CSAKTGVHNEQFF. The CDR3 region has the DNA TGCAGTGCTAAGACAGGGGTCCACAATGAGCAGTTCTTC.

The chain recombines TRBV6-1 with TRBJ2-3; D unclear. CDR1 is MNHNS, CDR2 SASEGT, per germline. This CDR3 contains 14 residues. V lost 10 bases to trimming and J lost 0 bases, with 14 bases between them. CDR3 amino acids: CATTGPPSTDTQYF. CDR3 DNA sequence: TGTGCCACGACGGGTCCCCCCAGCACAGATACGCAGTATTTT.

This clonotype was seen repeatedly, ten times or more. The J gene is TRBJ2-5, the V gene TRBV29-1; TRBD2 matches at 10 bases. Germline V gene lookup returns CDR1 SQVTM and CDR2 ANQGSEA. The CDR3 contains 12 residues. Trimming cost V 8 bases and J 2 bases; bases outside gene matches: 2. The CDR3 is CSISGGQETQYF. The CDR3 DNA is TGCAGCATTAGCGGGGGGCAAGAGACCCAGTACTTC.

The chain uses TRBV5-1 and TRBJ1-1, with D possibly TRBD1 on 5 matching bases. The V gene lost 4 bases and the J gene lost 4 bases, with 14 bases spanning the gap. This CDR3 contains 14 residues. Germline assignment: CDR1 SGHRS and CDR2 YFSETQ. CDR3 DNA sequence: TGCGCCAGCAGCGAGAATACAGGTCTCACTGAAGCTTTCTTT. Its protein is CASSENTGLTEAFF.

This clonotype was detected only a few times. J is TRBJ1-2 and V is TRBV12-3 or TRBV12-4, with a tentative D call TRBD1 (6 bases). The CDR3 has 15 residues. Trimming pared 6 bases from V and 2 bases from J, leaving 16 bases between. CDR3: CASSTGTGKNYGYTF. The CDR3, as DNA: TGTGCCAGCAGCACAGGGACGGGGAAGAACTATGGCTACACCTTC.

This clonotype was counted between two and nine times. This chain joins TRBV4-3 and TRBJ2-2, with D possibly matching TRBD2 (6 bases). Trimming pared 1 base from V and 5 bases from J, leaving 17 bases between. Germline values: CDR1 LGHNA, CDR2 YSLEER. CDR3 length equals 17 residues. The CDR3 here is CASSQGGIVGGTGELFF. The CDR3 region has the DNA TGCGCCAGCAGCCAAGGGGGGATTGTCGGGGGAACCGGGGAGCTGTTTTTT.

This chain uses TRBV10-3 with TRBJ2-3; tentatively, D is TRBD2 (6 bases). This CDR3 is 15 amino acids long. Trimming stripped 8 bases from V and 0 bases from J, with 15 bases between. In germline, CDR1 is ENHRY, CDR2 SYGVKD. This CDR3 reads CAIRRAGSSTDTQYF. CDR3 coding DNA: TGTGCCATCCGCCGGGCGGGGTCTAGCACAGATACGCAGTATTTT.

There are many counts of this clonotype. This chain's CDR3 is CASSLPRRNTEAFF. DNA for the CDR3: TGTGCCAGCAGTTTGCCACGGCGGAACACTGAAGCTTTCTTT. The V gene is TRBV12-3 or TRBV12-4, the J gene TRBJ1-1, with D unresolved. The CDR3 is made up of 14 amino acids. Trimming pared 3 bases from V and 1 base from J, leaving 9 bases between.

This chain uses TRBV20-1 with TRBJ2-1; D not certain. The V end was cut by 3 bases, the J end by 4 bases, with 13 bases between. The CDR3 is made up of 14 amino acids. The germline V gene encodes CDR1 DFQATT and CDR2 SNEGSKA (reference sequence). The CDR3: CSARNSAWYNEQFF. DNA for the CDR3: TGCAGTGCTAGGAACAGTGCTTGGTACAATGAGCAGTTCTTC.

The chain couples TRBV2 to TRBJ1-1; a possible D gene is TRBD1 (5 bases). Germline V gene data show CDR1 as SNHLY and CDR2 as FYNNEI. The V gene lost 6 bases and the J gene lost 1 base, with 18 bases spanning the gap. The CDR3 has 16 amino acids. The CDR3 DNA reads as TGTGCCAGCAGAGCTGGGAGGGGCGGCTGGAACACTGAAGCTTTCTTT. Translated: CASRAGRGGWNTEAFF. Supplemented by reference TRBV2 and TRBJ1-1, the full variable domain reads EPEVTQTPSHQVTQMGQEVILRCVPISNHLYFYWYRQILGQKVEFLVSFYNNEISEKSEIFDDQFSVERPDGSNFTLKIRSTKLEDSAMYFCASRAGRGGWNTEAFFGQGTRLTVV.

Only a few counts were recorded for this clonotype. The rearrangement uses TRBV11-3 and TRBJ2-7, with 7 nucleotides matching TRBD1. Germline CDR1 is SGHNT and CDR2 is YENEEA. The CDR3 totals 14 residues. The junction had 2 bases not matched to a gene; V was cut back by 1 base and J by 2 bases. CDR3 bases: TGTGCCAGCAGCTTAGGGGACAGCCCCTACGAGCAGTACTTC. It yields the protein CASSLGDSPYEQYF.

The rearrangement joins TRBV4-1 to TRBJ2-1; D possibly corresponds to TRBD1 (5 bases). V lost 4 bases and J 1 base, leaving 20 bases between the germline ends. The V gene's germline CDR1 is MGHRA and CDR2 YSYEKL. The CDR3 sequence is 18 residues long. The CDR3 DNA reads as TGCGCCAGCAGCCGCACCTCTCGCTTAAGGGGTTCCTACAATGAGCAGTTCTTC. Its protein is CASSRTSRLRGSYNEQFF.